The clone carrying this T cell receptor (beta chain) was seen only once. The antigen remains undetermined. CDR1 is MNHEY, CDR2 SVGAGI, per germline. J gave up 0 bases and V 11 bases, and 7 bases lay outside the gene matches. The CDR3 consists of 14 residues. This specimen belongs to a study of shared clonotypes between healthy human individuals. Broader study findings: Donor clonotype sharing was expected to depend on sequencing depth. Naive CD4 clonotype sharing across four donors was approximately 5%.

Clones were read by immunoSEQ multiplex PCR, and TCRdb kept only the in-frame ones, dropping some. The sample lists about a million clones; around 74% were seen once. The sequencing input was memory CD4+ T cells sorted from blood. The subset was: CD45RA-negative fraction. The sequence derives from a man between 18 and 29 years old in good health. The chain carries TRBV6-5 and TRBJ1-1, with 9 bases that match TRBD1. DNA of the CDR3: TGTGCCGGAAAGGGACAGGGTATGAACACTGAAGCTTTCTTT. It is translated as CAGKGQGMNTEAFF.